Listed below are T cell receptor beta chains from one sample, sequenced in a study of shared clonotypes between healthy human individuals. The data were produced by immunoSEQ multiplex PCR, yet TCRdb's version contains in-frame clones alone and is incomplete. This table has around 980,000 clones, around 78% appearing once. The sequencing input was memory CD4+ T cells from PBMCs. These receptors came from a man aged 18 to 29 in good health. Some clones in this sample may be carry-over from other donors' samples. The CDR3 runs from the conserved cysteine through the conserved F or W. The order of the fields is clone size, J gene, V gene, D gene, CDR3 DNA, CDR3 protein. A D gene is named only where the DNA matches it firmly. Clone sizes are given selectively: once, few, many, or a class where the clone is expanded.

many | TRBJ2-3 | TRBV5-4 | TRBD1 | TGTGCCAGCAGTACACAGGGGACCCGCACAGATACGCAGTATTTT | CASSTQGTRTDTQYF
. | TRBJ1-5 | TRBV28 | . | TGTGCCAGCAGTTTAATGGGCCCAGGGCAATCAACCCAGCATTTT | CASSLMGPGQSTQHF
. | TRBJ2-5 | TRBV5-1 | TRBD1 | TGCGCCAGCAACCCTACCGGGACAGGCCAAGAGACCCAGTACTTC | CASNPTGTGQETQYF
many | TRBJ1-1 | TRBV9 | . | TGTGCCAGCAGCAAGGGGATGAACACTGAAGCTTTCTTT | CASSKGMNTEAFF
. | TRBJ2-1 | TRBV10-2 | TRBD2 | TGCGCCAGCAGCCAAAGAGCGGGAGAGTACAATGAGCAGTTCTTC | CASSQRAGEYNEQFF
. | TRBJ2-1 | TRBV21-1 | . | TGTGCCAGCAGCAAAGGACTAGCGGGAGGGAATGAGCAGTTCTTC | CASSKGLAGGNEQFF
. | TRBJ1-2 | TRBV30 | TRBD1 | TGTGCCTGGAGTGTAACCCGTTGGACAGGGAGGGACTATGGCTACACCTTC | CAWSVTRWTGRDYGYTF
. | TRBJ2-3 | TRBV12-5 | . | TGTGCTAGTGGTTATCAGGGAATGGTGGCAGATACGCAGTATTTT | CASGYQGMVADTQYF
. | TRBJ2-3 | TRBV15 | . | TGTGCCACCAGGCGGCGGGACGGAGATACGCAGTATTTT | CATRRRDGDTQYF
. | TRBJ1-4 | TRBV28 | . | TGTGCCAGCCTTGAGGGGGGGTTTAGGGAAAAACTGTTTTTT | CASLEGGFREKLFF
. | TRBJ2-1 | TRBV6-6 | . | TGTGCCAGCAGTTATACGGGGTACTCCTACAATGAGCAGTTCTTC | CASSYTGYSYNEQFF
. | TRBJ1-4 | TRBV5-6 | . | TGTGCCAGCAGCTTGGAGGGCGGCGGAGGCCGAATGTTTTTT | CASSLEGGGGRMFF
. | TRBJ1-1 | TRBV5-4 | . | TGTGCCAGCAGCTTGGACCTGGAGGGCACTGAAGCTTTCTTT | CASSLDLEGTEAFF
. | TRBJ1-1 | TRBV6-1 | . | TGTGCCAGCAGCGGGTACCAGAAGAACACTGAAGCTTTCTTT | CASSGYQKNTEAFF
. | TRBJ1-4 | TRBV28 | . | TGTGCCAGCAGTTTGGGGGGGGTCGGTGGACTTAATGAAAAACTGTTTTTT | CASSLGGVGGLNEKLFF
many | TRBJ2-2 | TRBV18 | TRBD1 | TGTGCCAGCTCACCAGGCACAGGGGCGAACACCGGGGAGCTGTTTTTT | CASSPGTGANTGELFF
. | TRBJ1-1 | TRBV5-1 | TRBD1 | TGCGCCAGCAAACATGAGGGGGCGGGCGCTGAAGCTTTCTTT | CASKHEGAGAEAFF
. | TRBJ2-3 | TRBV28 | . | TGTGCCAGCAGCACTATCTACACAGATACGCAGTATTTT | CASSTIYTDTQYF
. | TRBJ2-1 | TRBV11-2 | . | TGTGCCAGCGGCTTAGATTGGGGGGTCTATGAGCAGTTCTTC | CASGLDWGVYEQFF
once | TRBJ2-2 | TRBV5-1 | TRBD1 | TGCGCCAGCAGCCCGAAACCTTACAGGGGATCGGAAACCGGGGAGCTGTTTTTT | CASSPKPYRGSETGELFF
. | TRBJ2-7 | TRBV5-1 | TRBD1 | TGCGCCAGCAGCTCTTTGACAGGGGCCGGGGAGCAGTACTTC | CASSSLTGAGEQYF
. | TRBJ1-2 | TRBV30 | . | TGTGCCTGGACCGACAGCTGGGGCTACACCTTC | CAWTDSWGYTF
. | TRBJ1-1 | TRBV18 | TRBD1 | TGTGCCAGCTCCACGACAAGGGACAGCGAAGCTTTCTTT | CASSTTRDSEAFF
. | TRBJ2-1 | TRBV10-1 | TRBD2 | TGCGCCAGCAGTGTCCTCACCCGACTAGCGGGAGCTTTGAGCTCCTACAATGAGCAGTTCTTC | CASSVLTRLAGALSSYNEQFF
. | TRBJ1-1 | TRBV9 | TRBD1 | TGTGCCAGCAGCGCGAGACAGGGCCTCTCCAACACTGAAGCTTTCTTT | CASSARQGLSNTEAFF
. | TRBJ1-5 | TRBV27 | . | TGTGCCAGCAGTGGGTCATCCAATCAGCCCCAGCATTTT | CASSGSSNQPQHF
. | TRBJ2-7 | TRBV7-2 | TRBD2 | TGTGCCAGCAGCACACAAAGCGGGACGGGCAGCTCCTACGAGCAGTACTTC | CASSTQSGTGSSYEQYF
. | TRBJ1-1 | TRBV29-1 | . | TGCAGCGCGAAGACAGTCCTGATGAACACTGAAGCTTTCTTT | CSAKTVLMNTEAFF
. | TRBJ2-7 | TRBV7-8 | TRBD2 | TGTGCCAGCAGCCCCCCGAGGCGGGAGAATTCCTACGAGCAGTACTTC | CASSPPRRENSYEQYF
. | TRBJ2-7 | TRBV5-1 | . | TGCGCCAGCAGCCCCCTGGGGGGCTACGAGCAGTACTTC | CASSPLGGYEQYF
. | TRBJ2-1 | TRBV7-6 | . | TGTGCCAGCAGCTTCCCTGACAGCCCCGGCAACAATGAGCAGTTCTTC | CASSFPDSPGNNEQFF
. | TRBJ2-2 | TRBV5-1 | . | TGCGCCAGCCGGGTAGGGGTGGACACCGGGGAGCTGTTTTTT | CASRVGVDTGELFF
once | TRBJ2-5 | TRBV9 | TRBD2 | TGTGCCAGCAGCCCTCGACTAGCGGAGACCCAGTACTTC | CASSPRLAETQYF
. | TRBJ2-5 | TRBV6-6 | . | TGTGCCAGCACCTATGGGGGGACCCAGTACTTC | CASTYGGTQYF
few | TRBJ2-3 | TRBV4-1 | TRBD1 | TGCGCCAGCAGGCGCCCGGGACAGGGGTCAGATACGCAGTATTTT | CASRRPGQGSDTQYF
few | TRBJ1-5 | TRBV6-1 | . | TGTGCCAGCAGTGAAGGTTTGGGGGTTCTGCCCCAGCATTTT | CASSEGLGVLPQHF
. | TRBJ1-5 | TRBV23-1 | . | TGCGCCAGCAGTCAACCCGCCGGGGCCGGGCCCTATAGCAATCAGCCCCAGCATTTT | CASSQPAGAGPYSNQPQHF
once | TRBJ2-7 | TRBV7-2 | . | TGTGCCAGCAGCTTAGTTGCGGAGCAGTACTTC | CASSLVAEQYF
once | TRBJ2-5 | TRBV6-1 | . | TGTGCCAGCAGTGAAGGCGACAGATACTTCCAAGAGACCCAGTACTTC | CASSEGDRYFQETQYF
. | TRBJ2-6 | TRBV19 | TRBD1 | TGTGCCAGTAGTTTCAGACAGGGCTGGGCCAACGTCCTGACTTTC | CASSFRQGWANVLTF
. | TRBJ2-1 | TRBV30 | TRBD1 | TGTGCCTGCGGGGGGGACAGGGGCCCCAATGAGCAGTTCTTC | CACGGDRGPNEQFF
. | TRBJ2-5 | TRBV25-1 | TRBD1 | TGTGCCAGCAGTGAGTCCGGGACAGGGAGAGAGACCCAGTACTTC | CASSESGTGRETQYF
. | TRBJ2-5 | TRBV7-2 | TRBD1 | TGTGCCAGCAGCCCCTCGGGACAGCAACTCCAAGAGACCCAGTACTTC | CASSPSGQQLQETQYF
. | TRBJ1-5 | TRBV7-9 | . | TGTGCCAGCAGCATTACACCGGTCAATCAGCCCCAGCATTTT | CASSITPVNQPQHF
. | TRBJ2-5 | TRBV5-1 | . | TGCGCCAGCAGCTTGGTCGGGCCGCAAGAGACCCAGTACTTC | CASSLVGPQETQYF
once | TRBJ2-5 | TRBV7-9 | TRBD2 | TGTGCCAGCAGCCTTCAGGGCCCGCTAGCGGGGGAGACCCAGTACTTC | CASSLQGPLAGETQYF
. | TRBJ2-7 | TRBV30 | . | TGTGCCTGGTCTCGTGGGGGCTCCTACGAGCAGTACTTC | CAWSRGGSYEQYF
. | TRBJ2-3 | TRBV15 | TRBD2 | TGTGCCACCAGCCGCGGACTAGCGGACAGAGATACGCAGTATTTT | CATSRGLADRDTQYF
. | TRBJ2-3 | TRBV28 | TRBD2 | TGTGCCAGCTCTCTAGCGGTGGGTAATACGCAGTATTTT | CASSLAVGNTQYF
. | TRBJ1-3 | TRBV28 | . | TGTGCCAGCACCCCCCCGAGGGGCTCTGGAAACACCATATATTTT | CASTPPRGSGNTIYF
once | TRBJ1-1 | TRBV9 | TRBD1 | TGTGCCAGCAGCGCAACAGGGGGAGTGGGTGAAGCTTTCTTT | CASSATGGVGEAFF
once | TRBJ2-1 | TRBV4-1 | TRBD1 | TGCGCCAGCAGCCAAGACGCGCAGGGGGCAAGGGAGCAGTTCTTC | CASSQDAQGAREQFF
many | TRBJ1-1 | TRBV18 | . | TGTGCCAGCTCACCACCTAAATCAGGAGGAATGAACACTGAAGCTTTCTTT | CASSPPKSGGMNTEAFF
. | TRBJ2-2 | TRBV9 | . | TGTGCCAGCGGTAATACAGGGAACACCGGGGAGCTGTTTTTT | CASGNTGNTGELFF
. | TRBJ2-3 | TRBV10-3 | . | TGTGCCATCAGACTAGCTTCCACAGATACGCAGTATTTT | CAIRLASTDTQYF
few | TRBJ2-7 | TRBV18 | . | TGTGCCAGCTCACCGACTAGTCTAGGCGAGCAGTACTTC | CASSPTSLGEQYF
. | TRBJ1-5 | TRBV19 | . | TGTGCCAGTAGTATAGAAGTCAGGGGCAATCAGCCCCAGCATTTT | CASSIEVRGNQPQHF
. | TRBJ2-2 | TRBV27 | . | TGTGCCAGCAGTTTATTGGGATCCGGGGAGCTGTTTTTT | CASSLLGSGELFF
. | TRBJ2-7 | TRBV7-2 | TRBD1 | TGTGCCAGCAGCACCGGACAGGCCAGCTCCTACGAGCAGTACTTC | CASSTGQASSYEQYF
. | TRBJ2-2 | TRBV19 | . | TGTGCCAGTAGTTCCCTACTAGCTAGTGGGGAGCTGTTTTTT | CASSSLLASGELFF